Listed here is a single TCR beta chain. This clonotype was seen at least ten times. Its antigen remains unidentified. Base qualities are not provided; no much larger clone lies one nucleotide away. The data are from a study of identical twins (dated by TCRdb to about 2016). Study-wide context: TCR alpha and beta repertoires from monozygotic twins, unrelated adults of various ages and cord blood were deep-sequenced to test whether fetal clonotypes persist. To rule out contamination, the twin experiments were replicated at different times with different library preparation protocols. Points the paper makes about the study in general: Compared with coincidental sharing between unrelated individuals, an excess of low generation-probability sequences was observed among out-of-frame TCR alpha sequences shared between twins. Fewer insertions were carried by abundant cord blood beta clonotypes, a similar but weaker trend appeared in young adult naive repertoires, and no such trend appeared in memory repertoires. The excess sharing between twins in beta out-of-frame sequences was weaker because fewer shared sequences reduced the signal-to-noise ratio. Because the same donors could not be followed over many years, the conclusions relied on cross-sectional statistical analysis. Invariant T cells such as MAIT and iNKT could partly confound zero-insertion analyses, although diverse VJ usage argued against such confounding for most clonotypes. Recombination models systematically underestimated out-of-frame TCR alpha sharing in monozygotic twins but agreed with sharing between unrelated individuals.

The method was 5' RACE. The instrument was an Illumina HiSeq 2000. A universal primer binding site was added through template switching, and the final cDNA carried a unique molecular identifier so that TCR cDNA molecules could be counted accurately. Specific primers in the conserved constant-segment region were used to synthesize first-strand cDNA for TCR alpha and beta chains. To control for contamination, every cDNA library carried two barcodes: a SMART-Mk sample barcode plus Illumina barcodes. TruSeq adapter sequences along with Illumina sample barcodes were introduced in two successive PCR steps. The Illumina HiSeq platform was used with custom primers to sequence TCR alpha and beta cDNA libraries. Under the source paper's analysis protocol: MiGEC processed the raw reads to extract unique molecular identifiers, while MiXCR was used to determine the CDR3 positions. For each individual, recombination models were inferred using an EM algorithm with the repgenHMM and IGoR tools. Shared clonotypes were analyzed with the tcR package in R, and sharing was normalized by the product of cloneset sizes. Out-of-frame nonproductive sequences were analyzed to study raw recombination free of thymic and clonal selection effects. The public reads were quality trimmed at Q25 with fastp and then assembled into clones with MiXCR by TCRdb, keeping productive beta chains. Records with the same CDR3 protein are collapsed into one entry carrying the most frequent genes and DNA. The authors' filters were not applied to this entry. This sample lists around 480,000 distinct CDR3 sequences; 14% were detected once. Of the sample, approximately 0.52% is held by the ten largest clones.

Trimming at the junction amounts to 4 bases on V and 12 bases on J, and the germline ends lie 13 bases apart. From cysteine to phenylalanine, the CDR3 is 12 amino acids long. Of all the DNA, just the CDR3 is kept, 36 bases in frame from base 1. CDR1 and CDR2 are drawn from the germline V gene (reference sequence): LGHDT, YNNKEL. All donors were healthy Caucasians. The twin cohort consisted of three pairs of female monozygotic twins, all aged roughly 18 to 30 years. Positive isolation kits from Invitrogen were used to isolate the CD4+ and CD8+ T cell populations. These data also featured in a second study, about yellow fever vaccine responses in identical twins. As noted in the second study: According to the authors, the vaccine-induced T cell response in identical twins seemed to be partly convergent and partly specific to each individual. The study precisely tracked vaccine-responding T cell clones in identical twins.

The chain is assembled from TRBV3-1 and TRBJ2-1, with a weak D call of TRBD2 (5 bases match). The sequencing sample was made of CD4+ T cells sorted from blood. The sequence came from a woman aged 18 to 35 in good health. The CDR3 protein: CASSLLGAGQFF. In nucleotides, the sequence is TGTGCCAGCAGCCTTTTGGGCGCGGGGCAGTTCTTC.